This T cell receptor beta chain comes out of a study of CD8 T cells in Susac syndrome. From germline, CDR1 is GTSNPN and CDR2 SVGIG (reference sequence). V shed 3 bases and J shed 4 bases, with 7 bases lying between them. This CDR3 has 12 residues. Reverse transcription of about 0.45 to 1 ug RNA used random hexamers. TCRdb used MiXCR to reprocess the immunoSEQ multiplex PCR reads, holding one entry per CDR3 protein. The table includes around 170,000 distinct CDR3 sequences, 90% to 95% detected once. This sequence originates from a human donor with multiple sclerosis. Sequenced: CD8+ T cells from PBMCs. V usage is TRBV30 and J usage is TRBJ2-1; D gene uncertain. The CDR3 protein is CAWSGRYNEQFF. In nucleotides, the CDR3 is TGTGCCTGGAGCGGACGATACAATGAGCAGTTCTTC.